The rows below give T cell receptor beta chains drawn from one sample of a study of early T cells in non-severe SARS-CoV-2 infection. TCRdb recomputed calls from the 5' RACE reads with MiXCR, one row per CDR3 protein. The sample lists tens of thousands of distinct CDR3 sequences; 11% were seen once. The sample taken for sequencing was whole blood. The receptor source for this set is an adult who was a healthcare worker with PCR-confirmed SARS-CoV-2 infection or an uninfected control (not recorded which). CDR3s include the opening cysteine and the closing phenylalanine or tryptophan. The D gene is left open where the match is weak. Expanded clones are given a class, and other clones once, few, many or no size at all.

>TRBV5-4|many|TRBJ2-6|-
CASNTQGAGANVLTF
TGTGCCAGCAACACACAGGGAGCTGGGGCCAACGTCCTGACTTTC
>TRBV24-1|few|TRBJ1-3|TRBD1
CATLDRGRFSGNTIYF
TGTGCCACCTTGGACAGGGGGCGTTTTTCTGGAAACACCATATATTTT
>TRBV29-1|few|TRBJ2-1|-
CSVRSERSYNEQFF
TGCAGCGTTAGGAGCGAGCGCTCCTACAATGAGCAGTTCTTC
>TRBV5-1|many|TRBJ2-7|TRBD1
CASSPRQGIPYEQYF
TGCGCCAGCAGCCCAAGACAGGGTATCCCCTACGAGCAGTACTTC
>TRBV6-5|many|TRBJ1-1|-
CASKRARQAFF
TGTGCCAGCAAACGGGCCAGGCAAGCTTTCTTT
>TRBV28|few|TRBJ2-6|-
CASSLSFGRMNSGNGANVLTF
TGTGCCAGCAGTTTATCTTTTGGCCGAATGAATTCAGGGAATGGGGCCAACGTCCTGACTTTC
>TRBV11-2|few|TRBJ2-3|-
CASSLFTGTSTDTQYF
TGTGCCAGCAGCTTATTCACCGGCACTAGCACAGATACGCAGTATTTT
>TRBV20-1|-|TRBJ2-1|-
CSASPGRQLGEQFF
TGCAGTGCTAGCCCGGGACGACAACTGGGTGAGCAGTTCTTC
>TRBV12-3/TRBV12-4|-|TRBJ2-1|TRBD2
CASIGRRGGVDNEQFF
TGTGCCAGCATCGGAAGACGGGGGGGCGTCGACAATGAGCAGTTCTTC
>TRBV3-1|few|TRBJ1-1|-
CASSQGEGRLLSTEAFF
TGTGCCAGCAGCCAAGGGGAAGGAAGGTTACTATCCACTGAAGCTTTCTTT
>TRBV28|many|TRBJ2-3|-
CASSGAGQGVTDTQYF
TGTGCCAGCAGTGGAGCGGGACAAGGGGTTACCGATACGCAGTATTTT
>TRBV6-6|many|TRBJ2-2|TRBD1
CASSRVGGQGNTGELFF
TGTGCCAGCAGCAGGGTGGGAGGACAGGGGAACACCGGGGAGCTGTTTTTT
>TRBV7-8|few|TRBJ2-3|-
CASSSKARAGLSTDTQYF
TGTGCCAGCAGCTCGAAAGCCCGTGCGGGATTGAGCACAGATACGCAGTATTTT
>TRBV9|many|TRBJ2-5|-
CASSVAPRAIQETQYF
TGTGCCAGCAGCGTAGCCCCCAGGGCGATCCAAGAGACCCAGTACTTC
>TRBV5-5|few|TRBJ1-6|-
CASINDPGINSPLHF
TGTGCCAGCATCAATGACCCGGGCATCAATTCACCCCTCCACTTT
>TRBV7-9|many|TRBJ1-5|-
CASSPPGPSNQPQHF
TGTGCCAGCAGCCCACCGGGACCTAGCAATCAGCCCCAGCATTTT
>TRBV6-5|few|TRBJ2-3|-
CASSYSRERADTQYF
TGTGCCAGCAGTTACTCGAGGGAACGGGCAGATACGCAGTATTTT
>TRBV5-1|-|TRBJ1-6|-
CASSAAGVGYNSPLHF
TGCGCCAGTTCCGCGGCGGGCGTCGGGTATAATTCACCCCTCCACTTT
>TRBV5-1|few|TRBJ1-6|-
CASSLELGNSPLHF
TGCGCCAGCAGCTTGGAGCTGGGGAATTCACCCCTCCACTTT
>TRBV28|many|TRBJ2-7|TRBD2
CASSSAGREGRYEQYF
TGTGCCAGCTCCTCTGCAGGACGGGAGGGCCGATACGAGCAGTACTTC
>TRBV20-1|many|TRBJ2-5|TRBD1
CSARDLDRGNYEDKETQYF
TGCAGTGCTAGAGATCTCGACAGGGGGAACTACGAGGACAAAGAGACCCAGTACTTC
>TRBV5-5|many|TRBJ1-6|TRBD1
CASSGTGGVMINSPLHF
TGTGCCAGCAGCGGGACAGGGGGTGTCATGATTAATTCACCCCTCCACTTT
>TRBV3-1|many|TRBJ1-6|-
CASQTSPYNSPLHF
TGTGCCAGCCAGACGTCCCCCTATAATTCACCCCTCCACTTT
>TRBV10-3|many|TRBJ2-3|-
CAISEGIDTQYF
TGTGCCATCAGTGAGGGGATAGATACGCAGTATTTT
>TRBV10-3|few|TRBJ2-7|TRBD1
CAISGDSSYEQYF
TGTGCCATCAGCGGGGACAGCTCCTACGAGCAGTACTTC
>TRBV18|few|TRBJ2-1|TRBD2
CASSPTSGSSNEQFF
TGTGCCAGCTCACCTACTAGCGGGAGTTCTAATGAGCAGTTCTTC